This is a list of T cell receptor beta chains from one sample in a study of cytomegalovirus exposure and HLA in healthy donors. Measured with immunoSEQ multiplex PCR; TCRdb has only the in-frame clones, and not every one. The sample holds under 200,000 clones, roughly 60% seen once. Material: PBMCs. Receptors originate from a man aged 40-55 years in good health and CMV-seronegative. Each CDR3 is given with its conserved first and last residue. The order of the fields is V gene, CDR3 length, D gene, clone size, J gene, CDR3 protein, CDR3 DNA. A D gene is named only where the DNA matches it firmly. Some rows have no size entry. The others give once, few or many, or a class for an expanded clone.

>TRBV2|16|.|.|TRBJ2-1
CASVLGPFESYNEQFF
TGTGCCAGCGTGCTAGGCCCCTTTGAGTCCTACAATGAGCAGTTCTTC
>TRBV18|16|.|.|TRBJ1-1
CASSPPGGAMNTEAFF
TGTGCCAGCTCACCTCCGGGTGGTGCGATGAACACTGAAGCTTTCTTT
>TRBV28|15|.|few|TRBJ2-7
CASSHHRDTTYEQYF
TGTGCCAGCAGCCATCACCGGGACACCACCTACGAGCAGTACTTC
>TRBV19|14|.|few|TRBJ2-6
CASSIRSGANVLTF
TGTGCCAGTAGTATACGCTCTGGGGCCAACGTCCTGACTTTC
>TRBV5-1|13|.|.|TRBJ2-7
CASSFNRAYEQYF
TGCGCCAGCAGCTTCAACAGGGCCTACGAGCAGTACTTC
>TRBV18|15|TRBD1|.|TRBJ1-6
CASSPSGTGNSPLHF
TGTGCCAGCTCTCCCTCCGGGACAGGAAATTCACCCCTCCACTTT
>TRBV7-2|16|TRBD2|few|TRBJ2-1
CASSPSGSRSYNEQFF
TGTGCCAGCAGCCCTAGCGGGTCCCGGTCCTACAATGAGCAGTTCTTC
>TRBV19|12|.|.|TRBJ2-2
CASIQVTGELFF
TGTGCCAGTATCCAGGTTACCGGGGAGCTGTTTTTT
>TRBV5-1|14|.|.|TRBJ2-7
CASSLEEGAYEQYF
TGCGCCAGCAGCTTGGAAGAGGGGGCCTACGAGCAGTACTTC
>TRBV12-5|14|TRBD2|few|TRBJ2-5
CASGGGLVSETQYF
TGTGCTAGTGGGGGGGGACTAGTGTCGGAGACCCAGTACTTC
>TRBV13|15|TRBD1|.|TRBJ2-7
CASRLQGTSSYEQYF
TGTGCCAGCAGACTACAGGGGACCAGCTCCTACGAGCAGTACTTC
>TRBV30|13|.|few|TRBJ2-1
CAWSVRGINEQFF
TGTGCCTGGAGTGTACGAGGGATCAATGAGCAGTTCTTC
>TRBV10-3|11|.|.|TRBJ2-3
CAISGRDTQYF
TGTGCCATCAGTGGTAGAGATACGCAGTATTTT
>TRBV14|15|.|.|TRBJ2-3
CASSQDHGSTDTQYF
TGTGCCAGCAGCCAAGATCACGGGAGCACAGATACGCAGTATTTT
>TRBV18|15|TRBD2|once|TRBJ2-7
CASSPTSGVSYEQYF
TGTGCCAGCTCACCCACTAGCGGGGTAAGCTACGAGCAGTACTTC
>TRBV5-4|17|TRBD1|.|TRBJ2-7
CASSQTRWDRVFYEQYF
TGTGCCAGCAGCCAAACTAGGTGGGACAGGGTTTTCTACGAGCAGTACTTC
>TRBV5-1|16|TRBD2|.|TRBJ2-3
CASSTGLAGGGDTQYF
TGCGCCAGCAGCACCGGACTAGCGGGGGGGGGTGATACGCAGTATTTT
>TRBV27|15|TRBD2|.|TRBJ2-5
CASRLAGGPWETQYF
TGTGCCAGCAGGCTAGCGGGAGGGCCGTGGGAGACCCAGTACTTC
>TRBV15|16|TRBD1|.|TRBJ2-6
CATSYPTGSGANVLTF
TGTGCCACCAGCTACCCGACAGGGTCTGGGGCCAACGTCCTGACTTTC
>TRBV7-2|16|TRBD2|.|TRBJ2-1
CASSLVAGVSYNEQFF
TGTGCCAGCAGCTTAGTAGCGGGTGTTTCCTACAATGAGCAGTTCTTC
>TRBV2|10|.|.|TRBJ2-2
CASGDGELFF
TGTGCCAGCGGAGACGGGGAGCTGTTTTTT
>TRBV10-2|15|TRBD2|.|TRBJ2-2
CASSELIAGTGELFF
TGCGCCAGCAGTGAGTTAATAGCGGGCACCGGGGAGCTGTTTTTT
>TRBV15|16|TRBD1|.|TRBJ2-7
CATSTRLRQGSDEQYF
TGTGCCACCAGCACCAGGTTGAGACAGGGAAGCGACGAGCAGTACTTC
>TRBV2|12|.|.|TRBJ2-7
CASTAGAYEQYF
TGTGCCAGCACGGCCGGGGCCTACGAGCAGTACTTC
>TRBV7-3|13|.|.|TRBJ2-7
CASSLNQGSEQYF
TGTGCCAGCAGCTTAAACCAGGGTTCCGAGCAGTACTTC
>TRBV11-3|15|TRBD1|.|TRBJ2-5
CASSAGQGAEETQYF
TGTGCCAGCAGCGCGGGACAGGGGGCGGAGGAGACCCAGTACTTC
>TRBV29-1|15|TRBD1|.|TRBJ1-2
CSVGYGTGVNYGYTF
TGCAGCGTTGGGTACGGGACAGGGGTTAACTATGGCTACACCTTC
>TRBV6-5|13|TRBD1|.|TRBJ1-2
CASSRDREDGYTF
TGTGCCAGCAGTCGTGACAGGGAGGATGGCTACACCTTC
>TRBV29-1|12|TRBD2|.|TRBJ2-7
CSVASGDYEQYF
TGCAGCGTTGCTAGCGGGGACTACGAGCAGTACTTC
>TRBV10-3|16|.|.|TRBJ2-3
CAISESNGGRADTQYF
TGTGCCATCAGTGAGTCGAACGGGGGAAGGGCAGATACGCAGTATTTT
>TRBV2|16|TRBD2|few|TRBJ2-1
CASRAFPGTKYNEQFF
TGTGCCAGCAGGGCATTCCCCGGGACTAAATACAATGAGCAGTTCTTC
>TRBV27|16|.|.|TRBJ1-1
CASKPVMLVLNTEAFF
TGTGCCAGCAAGCCGGTCATGCTCGTTTTGAACACTGAAGCTTTCTTT
>TRBV28|14|TRBD1|.|TRBJ1-2
CASSSTGQLYGYTF
TGTGCCAGCAGTTCCACGGGACAGCTTTATGGCTACACCTTC
>TRBV27|15|.|.|TRBJ2-7
CASRLTDKNSYEQYF
TGTGCCAGCAGACTAACGGACAAGAACTCCTACGAGCAGTACTTC
>TRBV19|15|TRBD2|.|TRBJ2-3
CASSIDSGSPDTQYF
TGTGCCAGTAGTATAGACAGCGGGAGCCCTGATACGCAGTATTTT
>TRBV9|15|.|once|TRBJ1-6
CASSPGGAGSSPLHF
TGTGCCAGCAGCCCCGGAGGGGCAGGGAGTTCACCCCTCCACTTT
>TRBV7-2|16|TRBD1|.|TRBJ1-2
CASSLVQGFGNYGYTF
TGTGCCAGCAGCTTAGTACAGGGGTTTGGTAACTATGGCTACACCTTC
>TRBV7-6|14|.|.|TRBJ2-7
CASQEGGQGIGQYF
TGTGCCAGCCAGGAGGGAGGACAAGGCATTGGGCAGTACTTC
>TRBV7-6|14|.|.|TRBJ1-2
CASSLAEGNYGYTF
TGTGCCAGCAGCTTAGCGGAGGGGAACTATGGCTACACCTTC
>TRBV19|12|.|.|TRBJ1-1
CTSSMERTEAFF
TGTACCAGTAGTATGGAGCGAACTGAAGCTTTCTTT
>TRBV2|14|TRBD1|.|TRBJ2-7
CASSKQGAAYEQYF
TGTGCCAGCAGTAAACAGGGGGCGGCCTACGAGCAGTACTTC
>TRBV5-4|15|.|.|TRBJ1-3
CASSLGHQLGNTIYF
TGTGCCAGCAGCTTGGGACACCAGCTTGGAAACACCATATATTTT
>TRBV5-1|15|.|.|TRBJ2-3
CASTSTAGSTDTQYF
TGCGCCAGCACCTCAACGGCGGGAAGCACAGATACGCAGTATTTT
>TRBV6-1|14|.|.|TRBJ2-7
CAGGRQEDSYEQYF
TGTGCCGGAGGCCGACAGGAGGACTCCTACGAGCAGTACTTC
>TRBV5-8|16|.|.|TRBJ1-6
CASSLVLSGPGSPLHF
TGTGCCAGCAGCTTGGTTCTATCAGGGCCGGGTTCACCCCTCCACTTT
>TRBV5-1|13|.|.|TRBJ2-5
CASSSRFQETQYF
TGCGCCAGCAGCTCGAGATTCCAAGAGACCCAGTACTTC
>TRBV18|15|.|.|TRBJ1-1
CASSPQVSVNTEAFF
TGTGCCAGCTCACCACAGGTTAGCGTGAACACTGAAGCTTTCTTT